A single TCR beta chain is shown here with its context. The antigen is unknown. The record originates from a study of T cell responses to AZD1222 COVID-19 vaccine. The CDR3 runs 16 residues. V lost 3 bases to trimming and J lost 0 bases, with 12 bases between them. Germline CDR1 is LNHDA and CDR2 is SQIVND (reference sequence). Only in-frame clones appear in the TCRdb table, and some are missing; sequencing was by immunoSEQ multiplex PCR. Of 200,000 to 250,000 clones in the sample, just over 90% were seen once. Notes on the study in general: Clonal diversity may have been underestimated, and the donors were mostly white British, with more females than males.

Sequenced here: peripheral blood, sampled on day 0 of MenACWY control vaccination. This sequence originates from an adult in good health. The genes are TRBV19 and TRBJ1-3; no clear D gene. CDR3: CASSILPESSGNTIYF. In DNA, the CDR3 is TGTGCCAGTAGTATCTTGCCGGAGAGCTCTGGAAACACCATATATTTT.